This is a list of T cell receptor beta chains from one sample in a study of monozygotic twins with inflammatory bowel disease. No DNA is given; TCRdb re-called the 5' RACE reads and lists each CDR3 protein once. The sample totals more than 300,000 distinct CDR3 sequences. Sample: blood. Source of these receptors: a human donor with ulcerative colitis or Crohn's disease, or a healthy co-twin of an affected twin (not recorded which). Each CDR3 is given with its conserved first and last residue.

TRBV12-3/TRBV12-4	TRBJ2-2	CASSPMVWGAGELFF
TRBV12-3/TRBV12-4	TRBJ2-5	CASRTDRVQGTQYF
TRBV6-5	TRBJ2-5	CASRGGYGWNF
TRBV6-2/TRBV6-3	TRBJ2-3	CASSYPGTDGLAGSTDTQYF
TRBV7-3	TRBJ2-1	CASSTAGGINEQFF
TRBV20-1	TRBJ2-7	CSAREGLAGGSYEQYF
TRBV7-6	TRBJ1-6	CASSLGSGAASPLHF
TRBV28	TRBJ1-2	CASSPLIEGLVRYGYTF
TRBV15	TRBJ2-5	CATSRESAGEETQYF
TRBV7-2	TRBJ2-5	CASSPQPGRGGETQYF
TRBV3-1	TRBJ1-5	CASSQDLGQPQHF
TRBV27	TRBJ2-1	CASSHPGLAGSSYNEQFF
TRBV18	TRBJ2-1	CASSPPRTGKGNEQFF
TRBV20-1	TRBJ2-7	CSATPGQYNEQYF
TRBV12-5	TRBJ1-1	CASGSGQGANTEAFF
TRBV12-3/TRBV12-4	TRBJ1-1	CASSWGLMNTEAFF
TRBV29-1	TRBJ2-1	CSVAYPRQGGSSYNEQFF
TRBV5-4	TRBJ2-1	CASSSTVNDEQFF
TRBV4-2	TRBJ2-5	CASSQNPRTSGGRETQYF
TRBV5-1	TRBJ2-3	CASSFGPGTDTQYF
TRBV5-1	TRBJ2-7	CASSLFVDRGLYEQYF
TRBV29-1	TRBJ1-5	CSVEEWQGQPQHF
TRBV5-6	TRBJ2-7	CASSFAGPLYYEQYF
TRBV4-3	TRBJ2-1	CASSGPGGTEQFF
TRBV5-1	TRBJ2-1	CASSLTGPGAHNEQFF
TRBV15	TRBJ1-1	CATSRDLGVANTEAFF
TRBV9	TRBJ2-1	CASSVGLGQGGNEQFF
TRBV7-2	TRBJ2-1	CASNGFGGIAEQFF
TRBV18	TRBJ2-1	CASSRNWQFNEQFF
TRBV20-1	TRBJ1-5	CSANTDYSNQPQHF
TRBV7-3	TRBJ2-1	CASSLRGTGWFF
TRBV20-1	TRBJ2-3	CSASPIAGYRNTDTQYF
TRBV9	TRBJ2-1	CASSVGERGASYNEQFF
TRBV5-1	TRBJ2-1	CASSLVEGLAIEQFF
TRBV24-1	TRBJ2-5	CATSDPSTGGETQYF
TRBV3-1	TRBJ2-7	CASSQEWGNYEQYF
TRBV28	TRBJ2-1	CASSSYNRGNEQFF
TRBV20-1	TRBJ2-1	CSAIRSGGSYNEQFF
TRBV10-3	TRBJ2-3	CAISEGGADTQYF
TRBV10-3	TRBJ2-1	CAIRGTGESSYNEQFF
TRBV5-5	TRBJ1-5	CASSLIRGGFSNQPQHF
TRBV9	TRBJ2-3	CASSVAGSRGTDTQYF
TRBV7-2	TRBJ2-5	CASIGLAGGLKTQYF
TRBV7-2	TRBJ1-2	CASSLDAGGSYGYTF
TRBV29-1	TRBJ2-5	CSGGVSPRETQYF
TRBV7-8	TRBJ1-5	CASSLYRGNQPQHF
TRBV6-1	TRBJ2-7	CASRSYRDAASEQYF
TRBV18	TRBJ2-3	CASSPLAGASTDTQYF
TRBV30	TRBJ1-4	CAWSYTTGQPATNEKLFF
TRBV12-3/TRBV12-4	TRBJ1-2	CASSFPPNYGYTF
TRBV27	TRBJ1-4	CASRPLGVSTNEKLFF
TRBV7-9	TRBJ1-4	CASSLTALNEKLFF
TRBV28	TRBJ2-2	CASTSNSGELFF
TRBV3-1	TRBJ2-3	CASSQESRRALTDTQYF
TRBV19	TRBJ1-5	CASNKLTGTGYNQPQHF
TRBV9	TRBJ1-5	CASSVEPGGNQPQHF
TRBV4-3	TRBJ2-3	CASSQGDLGRDSTDTQYF